This T cell receptor beta chain was obtained from a study of T cell responses to AZD1222 COVID-19 vaccine. General observations from the study: In the spike-specific TCR repertoire, nearly half reportedly target unmutated variant regions.

The ends were cut back, 4 bases at V and 4 bases at J, with 16 bases in the middle. The CDR3 length is 15 residues. Germline V gene sequence: CDR1 MGHRA, CDR2 YSYEKL. Sequencing used immunoSEQ multiplex PCR; TCRdb keeps in-frame clones, though not all of them. The sample shows about 130,000 clones, around nine tenths of them seen only once. Turning to this clone: As yet, its antigen is unknown.

The clonotype comes from an adult in good health. Sample: peripheral blood, taken on day 0 of AZD1222 vaccination. The chain uses TRBV4-1 and TRBJ1-2; D unclear. The CDR3 DNA is TGCGCCAGCAGCCGGGCCCTGGGAGACTTCTATGGCTACACCTTC. Amino acids: CASSRALGDFYGYTF.